This TCR beta chain was recorded in a study of T cells expressing NK-cell markers. Points from the study as a whole: HCMV specificity of expanded NKG2C+ T cell clones remained unclear. The CD3+CD56-NKG2C+ fraction of a handful of donors was likewise dominated by these clonotypes.

This CDR3 is 16 amino acids long. Germline lookup yields CDR1 KGHDR and CDR2 SFDVKD. The authors generated TCR beta cDNA through 5'RACE template switching with UMIs. TCRdb derives one entry per CDR3 protein from the 5' RACE reads, leaving out DNA. The sample holds 350,000 to 400,000 distinct CDR3 sequences. As concerns this clonotype: The antigen remains unidentified.

The chain links TRBV24-1 to TRBJ2-1; TCRdb picks TRBD2, but there is no DNA to check that call. The source is a woman in her 50s in good health. Sequenced sample: blood T cells: a sorted CD56 or NKG2C T cell subset, CD4+ or CD8+ T cells, or bulk PBMC T cells (not recorded which). The CDR3 protein is CATSDPLAGVNNEQFF.